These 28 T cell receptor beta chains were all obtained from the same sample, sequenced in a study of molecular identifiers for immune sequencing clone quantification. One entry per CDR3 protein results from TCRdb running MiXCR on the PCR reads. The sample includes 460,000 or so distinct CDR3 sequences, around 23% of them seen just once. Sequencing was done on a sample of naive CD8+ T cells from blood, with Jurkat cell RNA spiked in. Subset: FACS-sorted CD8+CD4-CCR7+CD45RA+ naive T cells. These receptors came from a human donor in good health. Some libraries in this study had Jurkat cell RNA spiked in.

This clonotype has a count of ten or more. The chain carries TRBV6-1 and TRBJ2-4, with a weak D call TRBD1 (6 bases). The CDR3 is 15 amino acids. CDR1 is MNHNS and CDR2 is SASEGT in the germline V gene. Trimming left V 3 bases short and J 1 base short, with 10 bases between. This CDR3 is CASSEKGEAKNIQYF. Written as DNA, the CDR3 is TGTGCCAGCAGTGAGAAGGGGGAGGCCAAAAACATTCAGTACTTC.

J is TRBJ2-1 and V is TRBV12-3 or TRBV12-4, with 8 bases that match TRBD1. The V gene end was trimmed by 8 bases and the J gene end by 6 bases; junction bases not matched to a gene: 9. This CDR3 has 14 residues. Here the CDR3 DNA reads TGTGCCAGCCCCGAACGGGACAGGTTCAATGAGCAGTTCTTC. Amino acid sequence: CASPERDRFNEQFF.

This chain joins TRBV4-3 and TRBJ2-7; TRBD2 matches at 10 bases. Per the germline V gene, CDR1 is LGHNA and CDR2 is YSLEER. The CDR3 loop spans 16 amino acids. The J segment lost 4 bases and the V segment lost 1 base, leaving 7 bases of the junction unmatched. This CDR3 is CASSQGLAGVMYEQYF. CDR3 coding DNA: TGCGCCAGCAGCCAAGGCCTAGCGGGAGTGATGTACGAGCAGTACTTC.

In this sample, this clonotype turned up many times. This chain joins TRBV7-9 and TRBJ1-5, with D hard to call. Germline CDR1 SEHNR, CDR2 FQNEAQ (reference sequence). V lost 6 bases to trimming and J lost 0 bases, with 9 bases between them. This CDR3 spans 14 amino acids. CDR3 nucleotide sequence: TGTGCCAGCAGTCTGGACGGTAGCAATCAGCCCCAGCATTTT. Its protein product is CASSLDGSNQPQHF.

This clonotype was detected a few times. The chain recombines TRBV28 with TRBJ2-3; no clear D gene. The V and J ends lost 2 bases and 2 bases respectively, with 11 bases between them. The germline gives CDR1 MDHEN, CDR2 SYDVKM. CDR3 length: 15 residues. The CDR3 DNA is TGTGCCAGCAGTTTAAATGTCCAACTCACAGATACGCAGTATTTT. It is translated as CASSLNVQLTDTQYF.

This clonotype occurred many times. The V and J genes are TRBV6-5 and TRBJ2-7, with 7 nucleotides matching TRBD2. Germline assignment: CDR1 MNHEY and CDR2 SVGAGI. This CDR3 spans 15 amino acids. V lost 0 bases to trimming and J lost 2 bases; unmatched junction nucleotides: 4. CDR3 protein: CASSYSGEGTYEQYF. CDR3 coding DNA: TGTGCCAGCAGTTACTCTGGGGAGGGTACCTACGAGCAGTACTTC.

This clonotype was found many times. CDR3 DNA: TGTGCCAGCAGTGACATAGCGGGAGATGACGAGCAGTACTTC. This translates into CASSDIAGDDEQYF. This chain uses TRBV6-6 with TRBJ2-7; TRBD2 aligns across 9 bases. V shed 5 bases and J 5 bases; nucleotides not matched to a gene: 7. This CDR3 comprises 14 residues. The germline V gene encodes CDR1 MNHNY and CDR2 SVGAGI (reference sequence).

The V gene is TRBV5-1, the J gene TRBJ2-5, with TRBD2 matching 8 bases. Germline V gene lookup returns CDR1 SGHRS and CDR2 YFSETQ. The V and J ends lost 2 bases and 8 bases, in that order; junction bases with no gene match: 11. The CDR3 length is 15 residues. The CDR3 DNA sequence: TGCGCCAGCAGCTTCGACGCGGGGGGCCCCACCACCCAGTACTTC. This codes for CASSFDAGGPTTQYF.

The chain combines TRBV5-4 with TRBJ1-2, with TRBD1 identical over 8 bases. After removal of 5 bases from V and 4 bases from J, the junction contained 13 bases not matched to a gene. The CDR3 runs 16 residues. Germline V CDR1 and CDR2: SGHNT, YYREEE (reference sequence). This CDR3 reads CASSWATGEGSYGYTF. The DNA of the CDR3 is TGTGCCAGCAGTTGGGCGACAGGGGAAGGGTCCTATGGCTACACCTTC.

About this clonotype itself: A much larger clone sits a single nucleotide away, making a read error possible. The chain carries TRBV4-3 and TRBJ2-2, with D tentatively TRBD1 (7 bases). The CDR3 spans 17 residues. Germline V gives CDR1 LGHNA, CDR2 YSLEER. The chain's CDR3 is CASSQEWDSLATGGLFF. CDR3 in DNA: TGCGCCAGCAGCCAAGAATGGGACAGCCTAGCGACCGGGGGGCTGTTTTTT.

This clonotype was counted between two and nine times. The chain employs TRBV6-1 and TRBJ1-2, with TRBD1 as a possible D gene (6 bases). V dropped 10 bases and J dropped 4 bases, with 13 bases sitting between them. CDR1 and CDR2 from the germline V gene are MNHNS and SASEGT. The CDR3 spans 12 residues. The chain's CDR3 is CAIGGLGYGYTF. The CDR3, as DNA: TGTGCCATAGGGGGACTGGGCTATGGCTACACCTTC.

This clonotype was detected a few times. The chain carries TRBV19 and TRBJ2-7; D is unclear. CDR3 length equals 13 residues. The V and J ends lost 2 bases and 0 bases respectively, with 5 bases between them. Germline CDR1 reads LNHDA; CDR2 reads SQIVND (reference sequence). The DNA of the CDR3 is TGTGCCAGTAGTATACGGCACTCCTACGAGCAGTACTTC. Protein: CASSIRHSYEQYF.

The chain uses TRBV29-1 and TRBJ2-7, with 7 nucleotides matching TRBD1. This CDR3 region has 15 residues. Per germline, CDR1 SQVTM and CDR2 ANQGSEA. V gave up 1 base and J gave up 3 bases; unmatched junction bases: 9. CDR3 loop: CSVEGWDSNYYEQYF. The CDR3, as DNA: TGCAGCGTTGAAGGGTGGGACAGCAATTACTACGAGCAGTACTTC.

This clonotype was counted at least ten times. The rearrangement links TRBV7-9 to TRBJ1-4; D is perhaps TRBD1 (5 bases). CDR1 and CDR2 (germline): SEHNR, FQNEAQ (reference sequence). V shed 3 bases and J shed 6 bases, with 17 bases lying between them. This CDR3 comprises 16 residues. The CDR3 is CASSLRTGTEDEKLFF. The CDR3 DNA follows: TGTGCCAGCAGCTTGAGAACCGGGACGGAGGATGAAAAACTGTTTTTT. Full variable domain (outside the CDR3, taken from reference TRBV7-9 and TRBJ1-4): DTGVSQNPRHKITKRGQNVTFRCDPISEHNRLYWYRQTLGQGPEFLTYFQNEAQLEKSRLLSDRFSAERPKGSFSTLEIQRTEQGDSAMYLCASSLRTGTEDEKLFFGSGTQLSVL.

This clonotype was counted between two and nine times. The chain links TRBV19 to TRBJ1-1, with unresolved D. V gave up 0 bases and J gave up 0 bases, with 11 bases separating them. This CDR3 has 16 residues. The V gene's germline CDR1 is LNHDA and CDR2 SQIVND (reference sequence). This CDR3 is CASSIEVGGMNTEAFF. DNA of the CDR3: TGTGCCAGTAGTATAGAAGTAGGCGGTATGAACACTGAAGCTTTCTTT.

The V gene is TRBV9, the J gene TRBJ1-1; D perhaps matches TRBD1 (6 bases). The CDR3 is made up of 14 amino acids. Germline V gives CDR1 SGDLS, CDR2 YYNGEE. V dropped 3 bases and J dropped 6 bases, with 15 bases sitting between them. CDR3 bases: TGTGCCAGCAGCGGTGGAGGGGGATCCTCTGAAGCTTTCTTT. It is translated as CASSGGGGSSEAFF.

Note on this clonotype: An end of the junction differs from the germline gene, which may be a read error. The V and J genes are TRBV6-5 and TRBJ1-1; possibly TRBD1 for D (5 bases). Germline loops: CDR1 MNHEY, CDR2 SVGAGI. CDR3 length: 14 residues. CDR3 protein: CASSPGGLRTEAFF. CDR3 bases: TGTGCCAGCAGTCCCGGGGGACTGCGCACTGAGGCTTTCTTT.

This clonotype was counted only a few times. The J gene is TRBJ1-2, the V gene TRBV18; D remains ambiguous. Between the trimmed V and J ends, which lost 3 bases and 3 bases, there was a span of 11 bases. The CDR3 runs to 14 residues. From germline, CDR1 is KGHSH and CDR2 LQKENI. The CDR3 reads CASSPSGGDYGYTF. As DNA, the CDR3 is TGTGCCAGCTCACCTTCAGGTGGCGACTATGGCTACACCTTC.

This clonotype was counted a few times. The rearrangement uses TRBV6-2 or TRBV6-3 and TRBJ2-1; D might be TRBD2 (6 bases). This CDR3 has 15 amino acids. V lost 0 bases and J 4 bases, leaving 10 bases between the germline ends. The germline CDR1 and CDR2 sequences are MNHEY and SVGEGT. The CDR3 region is CASSYSLGGYNEQFF. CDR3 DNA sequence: TGTGCCAGCAGTTACTCTTTGGGAGGATACAATGAGCAGTTCTTC.

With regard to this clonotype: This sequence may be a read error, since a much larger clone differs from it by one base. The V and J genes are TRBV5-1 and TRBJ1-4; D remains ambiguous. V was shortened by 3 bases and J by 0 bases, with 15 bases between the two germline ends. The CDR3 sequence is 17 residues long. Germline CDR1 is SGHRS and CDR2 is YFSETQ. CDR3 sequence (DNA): TGCGCCAGCAGCTGGGCCGGACTCCAGTCAACTAATGAAAAACTGTTTTTT. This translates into CASSWAGLQSTNEKLFF.

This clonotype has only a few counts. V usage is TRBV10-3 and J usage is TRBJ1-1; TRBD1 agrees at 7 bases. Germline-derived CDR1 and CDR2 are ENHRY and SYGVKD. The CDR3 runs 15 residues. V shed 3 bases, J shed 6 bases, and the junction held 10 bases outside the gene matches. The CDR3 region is CAISDAGQVGAEAFF. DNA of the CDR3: TGTGCCATCAGTGATGCAGGACAGGTGGGCGCTGAAGCTTTCTTT.

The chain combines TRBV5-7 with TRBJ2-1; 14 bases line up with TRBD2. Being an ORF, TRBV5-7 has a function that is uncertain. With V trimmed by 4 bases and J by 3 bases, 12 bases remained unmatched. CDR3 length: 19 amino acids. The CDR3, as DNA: TGTGCCAGCAGCAAACCGGGACTAGCGGGAGAAAAATTCTACAATGAGCAGTTCTTC. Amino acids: CASSKPGLAGEKFYNEQFF.

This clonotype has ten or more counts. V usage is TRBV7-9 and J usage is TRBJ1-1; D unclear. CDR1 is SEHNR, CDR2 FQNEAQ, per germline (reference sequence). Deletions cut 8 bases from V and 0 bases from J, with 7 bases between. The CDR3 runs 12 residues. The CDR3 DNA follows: TGTGCCAGCGAGAAAATGAACACTGAAGCTTTCTTT. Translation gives CASEKMNTEAFF. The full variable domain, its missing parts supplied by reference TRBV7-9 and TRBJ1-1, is DTGVSQNPRHKITKRGQNVTFRCDPISEHNRLYWYRQTLGQGPEFLTYFQNEAQLEKSRLLSDRFSAERPKGSFSTLEIQRTEQGDSAMYLCASEKMNTEAFFGQGTRLTVV.

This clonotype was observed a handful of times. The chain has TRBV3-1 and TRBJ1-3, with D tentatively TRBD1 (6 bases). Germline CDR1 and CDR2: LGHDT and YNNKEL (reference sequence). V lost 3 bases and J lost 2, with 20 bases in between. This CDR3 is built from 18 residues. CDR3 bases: TGTGCCAGCAGCCACTCCTCCTCCGGGGGGCAGCCTGGAAACACCATATATTTT. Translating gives CASSHSSSGGQPGNTIYF. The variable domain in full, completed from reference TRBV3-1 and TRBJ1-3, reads DTAVSQTPKYLVTQMGNDKSIKCEQNLGHDTMYWYKQDSKKFLKIMFSYNNKELIINETVPNRFSPKSPDKAHLNLHINSLELGDSAVYFCASSHSSSGGQPGNTIYFGEGSWLTVV.

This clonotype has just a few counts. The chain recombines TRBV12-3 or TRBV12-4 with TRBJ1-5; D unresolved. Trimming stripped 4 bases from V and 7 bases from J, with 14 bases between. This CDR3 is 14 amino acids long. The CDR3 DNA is TGTGCCAGCAGTTCATCTGGGAGTGGACAGCCCCAGCATTTT. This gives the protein CASSSSGSGQPQHF.

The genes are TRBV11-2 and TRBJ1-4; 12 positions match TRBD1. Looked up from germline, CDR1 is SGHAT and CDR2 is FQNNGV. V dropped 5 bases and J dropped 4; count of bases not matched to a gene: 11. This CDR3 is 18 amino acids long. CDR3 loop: CASSGGTGGGLGNEKLFF. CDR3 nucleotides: TGTGCCAGCAGCGGGGGGACAGGGGGCGGGTTAGGTAATGAAAAACTGTTTTTT.

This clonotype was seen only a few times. The CDR3 bases are TGTGCCAGCAGCGTAGGTGGGCAGTACGAGCAGTACTTC. Encoded protein: CASSVGGQYEQYF. This sequence joins TRBV9 and TRBJ2-7; D remains ambiguous. The ends were cut back, 0 bases at V and 4 bases at J, with 8 bases in the middle. The CDR3 consists of 13 residues. The V gene's germline CDR1 is SGDLS and CDR2 YYNGEE.

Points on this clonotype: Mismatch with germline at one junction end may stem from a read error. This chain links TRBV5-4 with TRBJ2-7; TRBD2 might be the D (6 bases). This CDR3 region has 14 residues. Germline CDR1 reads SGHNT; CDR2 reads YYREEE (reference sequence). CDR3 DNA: TGTGCCGGCAGCTTCGGAGGGTCTTCCTACGAGCAGTACTTC. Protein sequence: CAGSFGGSSYEQYF.